The 20 T cell receptor beta chains reported below all come from one sample, sequenced in a study of CD8+CD57+ T cells in acquired aplastic anemia. Profiling of TCR beta VDJ combinations and CDR3 sequences used genomic DNA as template. Using its own MiXCR run on the reads, TCRdb lists one record per CDR3 protein. The sample contains around 180,000 distinct CDR3 sequences, about 60% of which appear only once. Sequences were obtained from sorted CD4+, CD8+, or CD8+CD57+ T cells (not recorded which) from PBMCs. These receptors came from a human donor in good health.

Concerning this clonotype itself: Just one base apart from a much larger clone, this may be a read error. The rearrangement joins TRBV6-1 to TRBJ2-2; D is unclear. V was clipped by 7 bases and J by 3 bases, with 21 bases between them. The CDR3 sequence is 17 residues long. Germline-derived CDR1 and CDR2 are MNHNS and SASEGT. For the CDR3, the DNA is TGTGCCAGCAACAACTGGTTGGCCAGATCGGACACCGGGGAGCTGTTTTTT. It is translated as CASNNWLARSDTGELFF.

The V and J genes are TRBV10-3 and TRBJ2-1; 7 bases are a match to TRBD1. The junction had 2 bases not matched to a gene; V was cut back by 4 bases and J by 2 bases. This CDR3 is 14 amino acids long. The germline CDR1 and CDR2 sequences are ENHRY and SYGVKD. CDR3 sequence (DNA): TGTGCCATCAGTGCCGGGACAGCCTACAATGAGCAGTTCTTC. This sequence encodes CAISAGTAYNEQFF.

The rearrangement links TRBV20-1 to TRBJ2-5; TRBD1 matches at 7 bases. The CDR3 is made up of 14 amino acids. Germline assignment: CDR1 DFQATT and CDR2 SNEGSKA (reference sequence). Trimming removed 3 bases from V and 4 bases from J; junction bases left unmatched: 8. CDR3: CSARDRRSLETQYF. DNA of the CDR3: TGCAGTGCTAGGGACAGGAGGAGCTTAGAGACCCAGTACTTC.

This clonotype was seen at least ten times. This chain links TRBV20-1 with TRBJ1-1, with D uncertain. Germline CDR1 reads DFQATT; CDR2 reads SNEGSKA (reference sequence). Trimming took 1 base from V and 3 from J, leaving 9 bases between them. The CDR3 covers 13 residues. The CDR3 spells CSARGVLYTEAFF. CDR3 DNA sequence: TGCAGTGCTAGAGGCGTATTGTACACTGAAGCTTTCTTT.

J is TRBJ1-2 and V is TRBV19; D ambiguous. With 3 bases removed from V and 6 bases from J, the gap between germline ends came to 17 bases. Germline CDR1 is LNHDA and CDR2 is SQIVND (reference sequence). The CDR3 spans 15 residues. The CDR3 sequence: CASSIPWPALNGYTF. The CDR3 DNA reads TGTGCCAGTAGTATCCCGTGGCCGGCATTGAATGGCTACACCTTC.

This clonotype came up a few times. The V gene is TRBV15, the J gene TRBJ1-2; the match to TRBD1 covers 9 bases. From germline, CDR1 is LNHNV and CDR2 YYDKDF (reference sequence). The ends lost 5 bases at V and 2 bases at J; junction bases unmatched: 6. The CDR3 runs 15 residues. CDR3 DNA: TGTGCCACCAGCCGAGGGACAGGGACCAACTATGGCTACACCTTC. Its translation is CATSRGTGTNYGYTF.

For this clonotype: A read error may account for a junction end that differs from germline. This rearrangement joins TRBV10-3 to TRBJ1-6; 8 nucleotides agree with TRBD1. CDR1 ENHRY and CDR2 SYGVKD come from the germline V gene. The CDR3 covers 15 residues. Here the CDR3 reads CASSARGQDNSPLHF. As DNA, the CDR3 is TGTGCCAGCAGTGCCCGGGGACAGGATAATTCACCCCTCCACTTT.

The chain links TRBV2 to TRBJ2-1; D tentatively reads TRBD1 or TRBD2 (5 bases each). V lost 7 bases to trimming and J lost 4 bases, with 17 bases between them. The germline gives CDR1 SNHLY, CDR2 FYNNEI. The CDR3 loop spans 15 amino acids. CDR3 amino acids: CASTMTRGRYNEQFF. In nucleotides, the CDR3 is TGTGCCAGCACCATGACGAGGGGCAGGTACAATGAGCAGTTCTTC.

In this sample, this clonotype turned up many times. This chain uses TRBV4-3 with TRBJ2-1; TRBD2 matches 7 bases. The CDR3 consists of 16 residues. The germline CDR1 and CDR2 sequences are LGHNA and YSLEER. V dropped 1 base and J dropped 0; count of bases not matched to a gene: 3. CDR3 residues: CASSQASGSSYNEQFF. Written as DNA, the CDR3 is TGCGCCAGCAGCCAAGCTAGCGGAAGCTCCTACAATGAGCAGTTCTTC.

This clonotype has a handful of counts. A junction end diverges from the germline sequence, so it may reflect a read error. The genes are TRBV15 and TRBJ2-6; the D is unclear. The CDR3 extends over 13 amino acids. CDR1 is LNHNV, CDR2 YYDKDF, per germline (reference sequence). Here the CDR3 reads CATSRDGDNVLTF. CDR3 nucleotide sequence: TGTGCCACCAGCAGAGATGGGGACAACGTCCTGACTTTC.

This clonotype was seen only a few times. This chain joins TRBV2 and TRBJ2-5; a weak D match, TRBD2 (6 bases). The CDR3 runs 12 residues. Germline V gene sequence: CDR1 SNHLY, CDR2 FYNNEI. With 9 bases removed from V and 7 bases from J, the gap between germline ends came to 15 bases. The CDR3 DNA sequence: TGTGCCAGGGGGGACTGGAAGGGGACCCAGTACTTC. Translation gives CARGDWKGTQYF.

The gene calls are TRBV9 and TRBJ1-6, with a possible D match to TRBD1 (5 bases). Germline CDR1 reads SGDLS; CDR2 reads YYNGEE. This CDR3 is 17 amino acids long. The V end lost 0 bases, the J end lost 6 bases, and 16 bases lay between the germline ends. In DNA, the CDR3 is TGTGCCAGCAGCGTAGGGGCATGGGGCACAGTTAATTCACCCCTCCACTTT. This encodes CASSVGAWGTVNSPLHF.

As regards this clonotype: Relative to the germline gene, one junction end is altered; a read error may explain this. The chain joins TRBV5-4 to TRBJ2-7, with D unclear. The CDR3 runs 11 residues. Germline V gives CDR1 SGHNT, CDR2 YYREEE (reference sequence). The CDR3 sequence: CTSSDHYEQYF. The CDR3, as DNA: TGTACCAGCAGCGACCACTACGAGCAGTACTTC.

The chain is built from TRBV2 and TRBJ1-1; no reliable D call. Germline-derived CDR1 and CDR2 are SNHLY and FYNNEI. The germline V and J ends were trimmed by 5 bases and 6 bases, with 10 bases remaining between them. The CDR3 contains 12 residues. This chain's CDR3 is CASSFGYAEAFF. CDR3 bases: TGTGCCAGCAGTTTTGGTTACGCTGAAGCTTTCTTT.

This clonotype was seen many times. The chain carries TRBV7-9 and TRBJ2-1; 12 bases map to TRBD2. The CDR3 sequence is 16 residues long. The germline V gene has CDR1 SEHNR and CDR2 FQNEAQ (reference sequence). The ends lost 5 bases at V and 7 bases at J; junction bases unmatched: 9. Here the CDR3 reads CASSPSSGRAKNEQFF. The CDR3 region has the DNA TGTGCCAGCAGCCCTTCTAGCGGGAGGGCCAAGAATGAGCAGTTCTTC. The full variable domain, rest sourced from reference TRBV7-9 and TRBJ2-1, is DTGVSQNPRHKITKRGQNVTFRCDPISEHNRLYWYRQTLGQGPEFLTYFQNEAQLEKSRLLSDRFSAERPKGSFSTLEIQRTEQGDSAMYLCASSPSSGRAKNEQFFGPGTRLTVL.

The chain employs TRBV19 and TRBJ2-7, with D possibly TRBD1 on 5 matching bases. Germline-derived CDR1 and CDR2 are LNHDA and SQIVND (reference sequence). This CDR3 comprises 14 residues. V lost 9 bases and J lost 4, with 19 bases in between. The CDR3: CASSLASRTYEQYF. CDR3 in DNA: TGTGCCAGCAGCTTGGCGAGCAGGACATACGAGCAGTACTTC.

The J gene is TRBJ2-7, the V gene TRBV20-1, with 11 bases that match TRBD2. The CDR3 spans 14 residues. J lost 3 bases, V lost 0 bases, and 1 base had no gene match. Germline-derived CDR1 and CDR2 are DFQATT and SNEGSKA (reference sequence). CDR3 in DNA: TGCAGTGCTAGAGATCTAGCGGGAGGCTACGAGCAGTACTTC. This gives the protein CSARDLAGGYEQYF.

This clonotype was seen repeatedly, ten times or more. This rearrangement joins TRBV29-1 to TRBJ2-1, with D perhaps matching TRBD1 (6 bases). V was cut by 4 bases and J by 5 bases, with 18 bases left in between. The CDR3 extends over 15 amino acids. Germline values: CDR1 SQVTM, CDR2 ANQGSEA. Written as DNA, the CDR3 is TGCAGCGTTGGGCCCGACAGGTTCGGGGACAATGAGCAGTTCTTC. Protein: CSVGPDRFGDNEQFF.

This sequence joins TRBV7-2 and TRBJ1-1; D uncertain. CDR3 length equals 14 residues. The V gene's germline CDR1 is SGHTA and CDR2 FQGNSA. The ends were cut back, 5 bases at V and 2 bases at J, with 12 bases in the middle. The CDR3 nucleotides are TGTGCCAGCAGCCCAAGGCCGGACAACACTGAAGCTTTCTTT. Its translation: CASSPRPDNTEAFF.

The V and J genes are TRBV11-2 and TRBJ1-4; D unresolved. CDR1 is SGHAT and CDR2 is FQNNGV in the germline V gene. With 6 bases removed from V and 7 bases from J, the gap between germline ends came to 15 bases. This CDR3 spans 14 amino acids. CDR3 DNA sequence: TGTGCCAGCAGTTCCATCCGGGCTGCTGAAAAACTGTTTTTT. Protein: CASSSIRAAEKLFF.